A selection of T cell receptor beta chains follows, all from one sample in a study of siplizumab effects on memory and regulatory T cells. Assay used: immunoSEQ multiplex PCR; TCRdb lists only in-frame clones, some missing. The sample contains about 98,000 clones, 92% of which appear only once. The source material was CD4+ T cells sorted from blood. These receptors were collected from a human donor in good health. CDR3s include the opening cysteine and the closing phenylalanine or tryptophan. Each record gives: V gene, J gene, D gene, clone size, CDR3 DNA, CDR3 protein. D genes are given only for firm matches. Clone sizes are given selectively: once, few, many, or a class where the clone is expanded.

TRBV15,TRBJ2-2,.,.,TGTGCCACCAGCACTTTGGACAGAACTAACACCGGGGAGCTGTTTTTT,CATSTLDRTNTGELFF
TRBV7-3,TRBJ2-2,TRBD1,.,TGTGCCAGCAGCCCCGCGACAGGGGCCGGGGAGCTGTTTTTT,CASSPATGAGELFF
TRBV28,TRBJ1-2,TRBD1,.,TGTGCCAGCACCGACAGGGTCTATGGCTACACCTTC,CASTDRVYGYTF
TRBV18,TRBJ2-7,.,.,TGTGCCAGCTCACGCGAAACGCAGGGTAACTACGAGCAGTACTTC,CASSRETQGNYEQYF
TRBV2,TRBJ1-5,.,.,TGTGCCAGCAGTGAAGATCGGTCTAATCAGCCCCAGCATTTT,CASSEDRSNQPQHF
TRBV6-4,TRBJ1-1,.,.,TGTGCCAGCAGTTTAAGATCCGGAACTGAAGCTTTCTTT,CASSLRSGTEAFF
TRBV30,TRBJ2-7,.,.,TGTGCCTGGAGTCTCACGGGGACGCTTCGTTACGAGCAGTACTTC,CAWSLTGTLRYEQYF
TRBV19,TRBJ2-3,.,.,TGTGCCAGTAGTAAGTCTAGCGCCCTACAGCAGTATTTT,CASSKSSALQQYF
TRBV6-1,TRBJ2-7,.,.,TGTGCCAGCAGTACGACGGGCGAGCAGTACTTC,CASSTTGEQYF
TRBV7-9,TRBJ2-2,TRBD1,.,TGTGCCAGCAGCTTAATTGGACAGGGGGCTGGCTCGGGGCCCGGGGAGCTGTTTTTT,CASSLIGQGAGSGPGELFF
TRBV19,TRBJ2-2,.,.,TGTGCCAGTAGTAATGACAGGATCGCGAACACCGGGGAGCTGTTTTTT,CASSNDRIANTGELFF
TRBV19,TRBJ1-1,.,.,TGTGCCAGTAGTATCCCACAGGGTTACACTGAAGCTTTCTTT,CASSIPQGYTEAFF
TRBV6-1,TRBJ1-2,TRBD1,.,TGTGCCAGTCCCGGGACAGGAAAAGTTTATGGCTACACCTTC,CASPGTGKVYGYTF
TRBV5-6,TRBJ1-1,.,once,TGTGCCAGCAGCTTGACGGCCGGGTCCCGGACTGAAGCTTTCTTT,CASSLTAGSRTEAFF
TRBV19,TRBJ2-1,TRBD2,.,TGTGCCAGTAGGCGGGAGGGCACCTACAATGAGCAGTTCTTC,CASRREGTYNEQFF
TRBV5-6,TRBJ2-4,.,.,TGTGCCAGCAGCCCGCGGGGATTTCGGGAAGCCAAAAACATTCAGTACTTC,CASSPRGFREAKNIQYF
TRBV19,TRBJ2-5,TRBD2,.,TGTGCCAGTAGTCGACTAGCGGGAGGGGAGACCCAGTACTTC,CASSRLAGGETQYF
TRBV28,TRBJ1-5,.,.,TGTGCCAGCAGCCGCACCAAGGCAGGGACGGGACAGCCCCAGCATTTT,CASSRTKAGTGQPQHF
TRBV11-2,TRBJ2-1,TRBD1,.,TGTGCCAGCAGCCTGGACAGGAGCTCCTACAATGAGCAGTTCTTC,CASSLDRSSYNEQFF